This T cell receptor (beta chain) was observed in a study of patients and donors after allogeneic stem cell transplantation. TCRdb redid the calling of the RT-PCR reads with MiXCR, one entry per CDR3 protein. The sample records about a million distinct CDR3 sequences, approximately 18% being singletons. The V end lost 4 bases, the J end lost 8 bases, and 18 bases lay between the germline ends. CDR1 is SGHDT and CDR2 is YYEEEE in the germline V gene. The CDR3 is 14 amino acids. The chain combines TRBV5-6 with TRBJ1-1; D uncertain. The sequenced material came from blood, either unsorted or a sorted T cell fraction (not recorded which). This clonotype originated in a human donor who was either an allogeneic HSCT recipient or a stem cell or donor lymphocyte infusion donor (not recorded which). It is not recorded whose cells these are; they may come from a transplant donor. This chain's CDR3 is CASSPRWVTAEAFF. The CDR3 DNA sequence: TGTGCCAGCAGCCCGAGGTGGGTGACTGCGGAAGCTTTCTTT.